These 24 T cell receptor beta chains share one sample of origin, sequenced in a study of T cells in Graves' hyperthyroidism and ophthalmopathy. The TCR beta CDR3 regions underwent amplification using RNA transcripts as the source. Using the HTBI primer set, a first-round RT-PCR was run on the TCR CDR3. TCRdb reanalysed the multiplex PCR reads using MiXCR and keeps one entry per CDR3 protein. The data show 660,000 or so distinct CDR3 sequences, roughly 46% seen once. The sample was peripheral blood or thyroid tissue (not recorded which). These receptors were taken from an adult man with Graves' disease, either hyperthyroidism or ophthalmopathy (not recorded which).

This clonotype showed up many times. The chain employs TRBV29-1 and TRBJ1-5, with a possible D match to TRBD1 (6 bases). The CDR3 has 13 residues. V was cut by 4 bases and J by 5 bases, with 12 bases left in between. Germline loops: CDR1 SQVTM, CDR2 ANQGSEA. CDR3 bases: TGCAGCGTTGTAGCAGGGGTTGATCAGCCCCAGCATTTT. Amino acid sequence: CSVVAGVDQPQHF.

This clonotype was recorded many times. V gene TRBV29-1 combines with J gene TRBJ1-2; perhaps TRBD1 as D (6 bases). Germline V gives CDR1 SQVTM, CDR2 ANQGSEA. This CDR3 region has 11 residues. Trimming left V 7 bases short and J 8 bases short, with 14 bases between. CDR3 sequence reads: CSGEDSRGYTF. As DNA, the CDR3 is TGCAGCGGGGAGGACAGCCGGGGCTACACCTTC.

The CDR3 bases are TGTGCCAGCAGCCTATATGGCGGACCCACATATGGCTACACCTTC. It translates to CASSLYGGPTYGYTF. This chain joins TRBV9 and TRBJ1-2; D is unresolved. Trimming took 4 bases from V and 5 from J, leaving 18 bases between them. The length of the CDR3 is 15 residues. Germline-derived CDR1 and CDR2 are SGDLS and YYNGEE.

The rearrangement links TRBV9 to TRBJ1-3, with unresolved D. CDR1 and CDR2 from the germline V gene are SGDLS and YYNGEE. The CDR3 has 18 residues. V lost 4 bases, J lost 0 bases, and 20 bases lay in between. Here the CDR3 reads CASSQVVPTAASGNTIYF. CDR3 coding DNA: TGTGCCAGCAGCCAAGTCGTTCCCACGGCAGCCTCTGGAAACACCATATATTTT.

This clonotype was counted at least ten times. One end of the junction fails to match germline, which may point to a read error. The DNA for the CDR3 is TGTGCCAGCAGCTTAAGACAGAACACTGAAGCTTTCTTT. This encodes CASSLRQNTEAFF. The chain couples TRBV5-1 to TRBJ1-1; D is unresolved. Germline CDR1 reads SGHRS; CDR2 reads YFSETQ. The CDR3 has 13 amino acids.

This clonotype was found a few times. The gene calls are TRBV7-9 and TRBJ2-7, with a weak D call TRBD2 (5 bases). The CDR3 extends over 14 amino acids. V was shortened by 1 base and J by 2 bases, with 9 bases between the two germline ends. Per germline, CDR1 SEHNR and CDR2 FQNEAQ (reference sequence). CDR3 bases: TGTGCCAGCAGCTTAGGACTAAATACCTACGAGCAGTACTTC. This encodes CASSLGLNTYEQYF. Full variable domain (rest looked up from reference TRBV7-9 and TRBJ2-7): DTGVSQNPRHKITKRGQNVTFRCDPISEHNRLYWYRQTLGQGPEFLTYFQNEAQLEKSRLLSDRFSAERPKGSFSTLEIQRTEQGDSAMYLCASSLGLNTYEQYFGPGTRLTVT.

This clonotype was seen repeatedly, ten times or more. V and J are TRBV29-1 and TRBJ2-6, with 8 bases fitting TRBD1. The CDR3 runs 17 residues. After removal of 4 bases from V and 0 bases from J, the junction contained 8 bases not matched to a gene. Per germline, CDR1 SQVTM and CDR2 ANQGSEA. The CDR3 nucleotides read TGCAGCGTTGGTGACAGGGGCTATGGCTCTGGGGCCAACGTCCTGACTTTC. Translated: CSVGDRGYGSGANVLTF.

There are a few counts of this clonotype. The J gene is TRBJ1-5, the V gene TRBV19; D might be TRBD1 (5 bases). Germline V gene lookup returns CDR1 LNHDA and CDR2 SQIVND (reference sequence). The CDR3 has 16 amino acids. Trimming shortened V by 1 base and J by 1 base, and 11 bases separated the two germline ends. CDR3 sequence: CASSIGGWGSNQPQHF. CDR3 in DNA: TGTGCCAGTAGTATAGGCGGCTGGGGGAGCAATCAGCCCCAGCATTTT.

The V call is TRBV25-1, the J call TRBJ1-4; D possibly corresponds to TRBD1 (6 bases). Trimming left V 2 bases short and J 5 bases short, with 15 bases between. Germline lookup yields CDR1 MGHDK and CDR2 SYGVNS. This CDR3 is 16 amino acids long. The CDR3 reads CASSENRGGGNEKLFF. The CDR3 bases are TGTGCCAGCAGTGAAAATCGAGGGGGGGGGAATGAAAAACTGTTTTTT.

As concerns this clonotype: One junction end disagrees with the germline gene, perhaps due to a read error. The chain joins TRBV7-9 to TRBJ2-2, with TRBD2 as a possible D gene (6 bases). The CDR3 has 13 residues. Germline lookup yields CDR1 SEHNR and CDR2 FQNEAQ (reference sequence). CDR3 nucleotides: TGCGCCAGCAGCCAAGAAGGGAGGGGGGAGCTGTTTTTT. Translating gives CASSQEGRGELFF.

The chain employs TRBV10-2 and TRBJ2-7, with TRBD1 matching 7 bases. V was clipped by 3 bases and J by 6 bases; unmatched bases: 2. The CDR3 consists of 12 residues. Germline loops: CDR1 WSHSY, CDR2 SAAADI. The CDR3 loop is CASSEGGFEQYF. The DNA of the CDR3 is TGCGCCAGCAGTGAAGGGGGCTTCGAGCAGTACTTC.

This chain uses TRBV15 with TRBJ1-5, with D perhaps matching TRBD1 (6 bases). Germline V gene lookup returns CDR1 LNHNV and CDR2 YYDKDF (reference sequence). Between the trimmed V and J ends, which lost 3 bases and 2 bases, there was a span of 11 bases. This CDR3 contains 15 residues. CDR3 nucleotide sequence: TGTGCCACCAGCAGTACAGGGTTCGGCAATCAGCCCCAGCATTTT. Encoded protein: CATSSTGFGNQPQHF.

This clonotype was counted a few times. Here the CDR3 reads CASSVEGRGGETQYF. CDR3 in DNA: TGTGCCAGCAGCGTAGAGGGCAGGGGAGGCGAGACCCAGTACTTC. The chain carries TRBV9 and TRBJ2-5; D possibly matches TRBD1 or TRBD2 (6 bases each). This CDR3 contains 15 residues. Germline assignment: CDR1 SGDLS and CDR2 YYNGEE. V shed 0 bases and J shed 5 bases, with 14 bases lying between them.

The chain couples TRBV7-2 to TRBJ1-6; D is unresolved. There are 16 residues in the CDR3. Looked up from germline, CDR1 is SGHTA and CDR2 is FQGNSA. The V gene lost 1 base and the J gene lost 1 base, with 8 bases spanning the gap. CDR3 loop: CASSLVGRSYNSPLHF. DNA of the CDR3: TGTGCCAGCAGCTTAGTGGGCCGGTCCTATAATTCACCCCTCCACTTT.

With respect to this clonotype: A read error may account for a junction end that differs from germline. The chain employs TRBV7-2 and TRBJ1-5; weak D call: TRBD1 (6 bases). The CDR3 sequence is 15 residues long. CDR1 and CDR2 (germline): SGHTA, FQGNSA. This CDR3 is CASSQRGGEDQPQHF. In DNA, the CDR3 is TGCGCCAGCAGCCAAAGAGGGGGGGAGGATCAGCCCCAGCATTTT. Full variable domain (outside the CDR3, taken from reference TRBV7-2 and TRBJ1-5): GAGVSQSPSNKVTEKGKDVELRCDPISGHTALYWYRQSLGQGLEFLIYFQGNSAPDKSGLPSDRFSAERTGGSVSTLTIQRTQQEDSAVYLCASSQRGGEDQPQHFGDGTRLSIL.

There are a few counts of this clonotype. The gene calls are TRBV12-3 or TRBV12-4 and TRBJ1-2; 7 nucleotides match TRBD1. After removal of 5 bases from V and 4 bases from J, the junction contained 7 bases not matched to a gene. The CDR3 contains 14 residues. CDR3 coding DNA: TGTGCCAGCAGTCCCAGGGGGGCCTCCTATGGCTACACCTTC. This codes for CASSPRGASYGYTF.

As regards this clonotype: This sequence may be a read error, since a much larger clone differs from it by one base. The chain combines TRBV10-3 with TRBJ1-1; D gene unclear. Germline lookup yields CDR1 ENHRY and CDR2 SYGVKD. CDR3 length: 13 amino acids. The CDR3 here is CASIIVVNTGAFF. CDR3 nucleotides: TGTGCCAGCATAATCGTGGTGAACACTGGAGCTTTCTTT.

This clonotype was recorded a few times. This chain connects TRBV10-3 to TRBJ2-7; no reliable D call. Between the trimmed V and J ends, which lost 10 bases and 3 bases, there was a span of 16 bases. CDR1 is ENHRY, CDR2 SYGVKD, per germline. This CDR3 comprises 13 residues. This CDR3 reads CASAPSQVYEQYF. DNA for the CDR3: TGTGCCAGCGCCCCATCCCAGGTCTACGAGCAGTACTTC.

Notes on this clonotype: The junction departs from germline at one end; a sequencing error may be responsible. The chain employs TRBV10-3 and TRBJ1-2; 8 bases agree with TRBD1. CDR3 length equals 14 residues. CDR1 is ENHRY and CDR2 is SYGVKD in the germline V gene. The CDR3, as DNA: TGTGCCAGCAGTCTTCAGGGGGCAGTAAGGGGCTACACCTTC. Protein sequence: CASSLQGAVRGYTF.

In the case of this clonotype: The junction and the germline gene differ at one end; a read error may be behind it. V gene TRBV29-1 combines with J gene TRBJ2-3, with 10 bases identical to TRBD2. The V gene's germline CDR1 is SQVTM and CDR2 ANQGSEA. The CDR3 loop spans 13 amino acids. The CDR3 spells CSVEAGGADTQYF. The CDR3 DNA is TGCAGCGTGGAAGCGGGAGGGGCAGATACGCAGTATTTT.

The rearrangement links TRBV29-1 to TRBJ2-7; possibly TRBD2 for D (5 bases). The ends were cut back, 4 bases at V and 3 bases at J, with 13 bases in the middle. The germline CDR1 and CDR2 sequences are SQVTM and ANQGSEA. The CDR3 loop spans 13 amino acids. The CDR3 nucleotides read TGCAGCGTTGCGGGGAGCGCGAGCTACGAGCAGTACTTC. Translation: CSVAGSASYEQYF.

The CDR3 DNA follows: TGTGCCAGCAGCCAAGTGGGGAGTTACACCGGGGAGCTGTTTTTT. Amino acid sequence: CASSQVGSYTGELFF. The rearrangement uses TRBV7-9 and TRBJ2-2; D may be TRBD2 (5 bases). There are 15 residues in the CDR3. Germline lookup yields CDR1 SEHNR and CDR2 FQNEAQ (reference sequence). The V gene lost 5 bases and the J gene lost 3 bases, with 13 bases spanning the gap.

The chain joins TRBV7-2 to TRBJ1-4, with D unclear. V shed 5 bases and J shed 7 bases, with 8 bases lying between them. Germline values: CDR1 SGHTA, CDR2 FQGNSA. The CDR3 consists of 12 residues. CDR3 sequence reads: CASSTGPEKLFF. CDR3 nucleotide sequence: TGTGCCAGCAGCACCGGCCCTGAAAAACTGTTTTTT.

Here the CDR3 reads CAITPTGPYGYTF. In DNA, the CDR3 is TGTGCCATCACCCCGACAGGGCCCTATGGCTACACCTTC. The chain is built from TRBV10-3 and TRBJ1-2; 7 bases match TRBD1. J was trimmed by 4 bases and V by 7 bases; bases with no gene match: 6. Germline CDR1 and CDR2: ENHRY and SYGVKD. The CDR3 is made up of 13 amino acids.